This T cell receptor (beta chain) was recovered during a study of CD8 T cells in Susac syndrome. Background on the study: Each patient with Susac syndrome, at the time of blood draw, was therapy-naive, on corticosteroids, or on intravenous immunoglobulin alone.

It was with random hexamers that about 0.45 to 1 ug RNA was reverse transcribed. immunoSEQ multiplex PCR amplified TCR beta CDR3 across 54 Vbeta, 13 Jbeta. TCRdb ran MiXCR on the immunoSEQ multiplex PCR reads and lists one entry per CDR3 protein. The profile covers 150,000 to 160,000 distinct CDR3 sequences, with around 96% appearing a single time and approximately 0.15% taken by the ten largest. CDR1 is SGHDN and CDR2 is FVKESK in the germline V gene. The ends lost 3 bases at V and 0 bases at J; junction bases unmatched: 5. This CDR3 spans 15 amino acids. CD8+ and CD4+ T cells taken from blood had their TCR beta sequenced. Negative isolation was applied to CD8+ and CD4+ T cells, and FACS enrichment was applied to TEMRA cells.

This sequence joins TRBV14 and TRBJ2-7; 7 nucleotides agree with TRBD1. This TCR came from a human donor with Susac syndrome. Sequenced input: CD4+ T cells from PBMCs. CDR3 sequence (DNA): TGTGCCAGCAGCCACGGACAGGCGCCCTCCTACGAGCAGTACTTC. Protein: CASSHGQAPSYEQYF.